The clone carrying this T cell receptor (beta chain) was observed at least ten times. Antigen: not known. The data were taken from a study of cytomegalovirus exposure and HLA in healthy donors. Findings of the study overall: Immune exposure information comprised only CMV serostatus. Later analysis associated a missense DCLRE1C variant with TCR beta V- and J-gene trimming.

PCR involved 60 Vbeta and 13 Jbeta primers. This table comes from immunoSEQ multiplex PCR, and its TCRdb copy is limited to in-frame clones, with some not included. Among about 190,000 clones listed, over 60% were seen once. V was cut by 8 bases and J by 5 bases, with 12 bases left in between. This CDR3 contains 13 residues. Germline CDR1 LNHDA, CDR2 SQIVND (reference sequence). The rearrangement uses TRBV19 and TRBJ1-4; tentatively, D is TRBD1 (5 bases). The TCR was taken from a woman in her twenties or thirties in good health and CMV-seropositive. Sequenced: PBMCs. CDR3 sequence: CASGRDRNEKLFF. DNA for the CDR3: TGTGCCAGTGGACGCGACAGAAATGAAAAACTGTTTTTT.